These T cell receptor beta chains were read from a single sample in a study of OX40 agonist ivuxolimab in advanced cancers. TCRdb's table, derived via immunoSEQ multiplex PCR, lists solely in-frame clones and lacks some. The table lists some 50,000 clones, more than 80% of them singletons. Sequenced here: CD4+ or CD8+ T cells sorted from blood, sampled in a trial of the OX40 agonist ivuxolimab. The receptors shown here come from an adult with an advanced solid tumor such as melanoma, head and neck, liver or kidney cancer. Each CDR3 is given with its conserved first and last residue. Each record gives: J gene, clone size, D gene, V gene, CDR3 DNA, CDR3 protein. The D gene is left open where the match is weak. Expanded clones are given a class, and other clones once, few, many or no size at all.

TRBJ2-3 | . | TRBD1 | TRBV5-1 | TGCGCCAGCAGCCTCCAGGGGGTCCTCACCACAGATACGCAGTATTTT | CASSLQGVLTTDTQYF
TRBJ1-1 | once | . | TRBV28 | TGTGCCAGCACTATTGGCGGGGCGCACACTGAAGCTTTCTTT | CASTIGGAHTEAFF
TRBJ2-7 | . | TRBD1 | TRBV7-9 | TGTGCCAGCAGCGCTATGGGGAGAACAGGGGGTTACGAGCAGTACTTC | CASSAMGRTGGYEQYF
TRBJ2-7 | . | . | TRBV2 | TGTGCCAGCAGTGAAGACATATACGAGCAGTACTTC | CASSEDIYEQYF
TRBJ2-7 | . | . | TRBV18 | TGTGCCAGCTCTCCTCTCGAGGGATACGAGCAGTACTTC | CASSPLEGYEQYF
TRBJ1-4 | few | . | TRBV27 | TGTGCCAGCCCCGGTCCCGCCGGGCTAAATGAAAAACTGTTTTTT | CASPGPAGLNEKLFF
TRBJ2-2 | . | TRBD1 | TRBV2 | TGTGCCAGCAGTGTACAGGGGGCGGACACCGGGGAGCTGTTTTTT | CASSVQGADTGELFF
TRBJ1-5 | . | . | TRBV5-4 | TGTGCCAGCAGCTTGGATGTCGGGGATCAGCCCCAGCATTTT | CASSLDVGDQPQHF
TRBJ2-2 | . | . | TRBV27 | TGTGCCAGCAGTTTATCGGGAAACACCGGGGAGCTGTTTTTT | CASSLSGNTGELFF
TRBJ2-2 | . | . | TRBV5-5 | TGTGCCAGCAGCTCCGTTCCAGGAACCGGGGAGCTGTTTTTT | CASSSVPGTGELFF
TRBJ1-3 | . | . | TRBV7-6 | TGTGCCAGCAGCTCCGGACAGATCGGAAACACCATATATTTT | CASSSGQIGNTIYF
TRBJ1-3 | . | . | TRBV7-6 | TGTGCCAGCAGCTTAGCCGAGGGTTATGGAAACACCATATATTTT | CASSLAEGYGNTIYF
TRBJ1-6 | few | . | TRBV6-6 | TGTGCCAGCAGTAATGCAAATTCACCCCTCCACTTT | CASSNANSPLHF
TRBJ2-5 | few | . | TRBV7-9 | TGTGCCAGCAGCGGGCGTGGGCGGACAGAGACCCAGTACTTC | CASSGRGRTETQYF
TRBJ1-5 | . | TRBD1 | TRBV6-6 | TGTGCCAGCAGCCTGACAGGGGGTAATCAGCCCCAGCATTTT | CASSLTGGNQPQHF
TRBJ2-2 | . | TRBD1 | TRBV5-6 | TGTGCCAGCAGCTTGTACAGGGGAGCGAACACCGGGGAGCTGTTTTTT | CASSLYRGANTGELFF
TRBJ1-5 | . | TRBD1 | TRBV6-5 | TGTGCCAGCAGCGCTGACAGGGGCAATCAGCCCCAGCATTTT | CASSADRGNQPQHF